This T cell receptor beta chain was observed in a study of blood T cell repertoires in COVID-19. Unmatched junction bases numbered 13, after V lost 2 bases and J lost 6 bases. Germline-derived CDR1 and CDR2 are SGHDT and YYEEEE. This CDR3 spans 16 amino acids. Per the authors' pipeline: Quantification of nucleated cells was approximated via reference gene primer amplification. Only in-frame clones appear in the TCRdb table, and some are missing; sequencing was by immunoSEQ multiplex PCR. V, J and clone size were drawn from that table, and D and trimming were deduced from the DNA. The table lists tens of thousands of clones, less than 90% of them singletons.

The chain couples TRBV5-6 to TRBJ2-5; 7 positions match TRBD2. The source is a human donor in a cohort sampled during active COVID-19. Sequencing was performed on peripheral blood. CDR3 sequence reads: CASSFRSSGDQQTQYF. CDR3 bases: TGTGCCAGCAGCTTTCGGTCTAGCGGAGACCAGCAGACCCAGTACTTC. Full variable domain (rest looked up from reference TRBV5-6 and TRBJ2-5): DAGVTQSPTHLIKTRGQQVTLRCSPKSGHDTVSWYQQALGQGPQFIFQYYEEEERQRGNFPDRFSGHQFPNYSSELNVNALLLGDSALYLCASSFRSSGDQQTQYFGPGTRLLVL.